This TCR beta chain appears in the sequencing data of a study of blood T cell repertoires in COVID-19. Study at large: Acute and convalescent COVID-19 samples came from the United States, Italy and Spain. From T cells, B-cell-depleted T cells, or PBMCs came the material, which was cDNA or gDNA.

Clones were read by immunoSEQ multiplex PCR, and TCRdb kept only the in-frame ones, dropping some. The repertoire holds hundreds of thousands of clones, with roughly 86% as singletons. Germline V lookup: CDR1 LNHDA, CDR2 SQIVND (reference sequence). This CDR3 comprises 13 residues. J gave up 6 bases and V 7 bases, and 5 bases lay outside the gene matches. Sequencing was performed on peripheral blood. This receptor was identified in a man between 65 and 85 years old with acute or convalescent COVID-19. The V call is TRBV19, the J call TRBJ1-4; TRBD1 matches 7 bases. CDR3: CASTRDRDEKLFF. CDR3 nucleotide sequence: TGTGCCAGTACCCGCGACAGGGATGAAAAACTGTTTTTT.